A single sample is the source of the 11 T cell receptor beta chains below, sequenced in a study of blood T cell repertoires in COVID-19. Measured with immunoSEQ multiplex PCR; TCRdb has only the in-frame clones, and not every one. The sample holds some 160,000 clones, 65% to 85% seen once. The specimen sequenced was peripheral blood. The receptors stem from a man between 65 and 79 years old with active or convalescent COVID-19.

This chain joins TRBV14 and TRBJ1-2; TRBD1 might be the D (5 bases). This CDR3 is 12 amino acids long. V was cut by 5 bases and J by 8 bases, with 12 bases left in between. Germline V gene sequence: CDR1 SGHDN, CDR2 FVKESK. The chain's CDR3 is CASSRGGLGYTF. The CDR3 DNA sequence: TGTGCCAGCAGCAGGGGAGGGCTCGGCTACACCTTC.

This clone was counted between two and nine times. V usage is TRBV28 and J usage is TRBJ2-7, with 7 bases identical to TRBD1. Germline assignment: CDR1 MDHEN and CDR2 SYDVKM. CDR3 length: 15 residues. Unmatched junction bases numbered 8, after V lost 6 bases and J lost 0 bases. The CDR3 protein is CASSPGGHFSYEQYF. The CDR3 DNA is TGTGCCAGCAGCCCAGGGGGACATTTCTCCTACGAGCAGTACTTC.

As for this clone: An end of the junction does not agree with germline; a read error may underlie this. The genes are TRBV7-9 and TRBJ1-5, with TRBD1 identical over 10 bases. CDR3 length equals 16 residues. Germline assignment: CDR1 SEHNR and CDR2 FQNEAQ (reference sequence). The CDR3 is CASSRGPGQGNQPQHF. CDR3 nucleotide sequence: TGTGCCAGCAGTCGAGGTCCGGGACAGGGGAATCAACCCCAGCATTTT.

This rearrangement joins TRBV27 to TRBJ2-1, with TRBD2 identical over 8 bases. Germline CDR1 is MNHEY and CDR2 is SMNVEV (reference sequence). With V trimmed by 9 bases and J by 4 bases, 2 bases remained unmatched. The CDR3 sequence is 12 residues long. In DNA form, the CDR3 reads TGTGCCAGTCGGGGGGGGTACAATGAGCAGTTCTTC. This sequence encodes CASRGGYNEQFF.

Comment on this clone: Distinct nucleotide sequences in the sample also encode this CDR3. The V and J genes are TRBV6-4 and TRBJ1-5; 8 bases align to TRBD1. J was trimmed by 2 bases and V by 6 bases; bases with no gene match: 6. This CDR3 contains 15 residues. CDR1 MRHNA and CDR2 SNTAGT come from the germline V gene. The CDR3: CASSPGTGGNQPQHF. CDR3 sequence (DNA): TGTGCCAGCAGCCCCGGGACAGGCGGCAATCAGCCCCAGCATTTT.

J is TRBJ2-3 and V is TRBV5-1; 12 bases line up with TRBD2. The CDR3 runs to 16 residues. V was clipped by 1 base and J by 8 bases; unmatched bases: 8. CDR1 and CDR2 (germline): SGHRS, YFSETQ. The CDR3 is CASSLPGLAGPRTQYF. The CDR3 DNA reads as TGCGCCAGCAGCTTGCCCGGACTAGCGGGACCACGTACGCAGTATTTT.

The gene calls are TRBV3-1 (or the pseudogene TRBV3-2) and TRBJ1-2, with a tentative D call TRBD1 (6 bases). The CDR3 is made up of 16 amino acids. Germline-derived CDR1 and CDR2 are LGHDT and YNNKEL (reference sequence). Trimming took off 5 bases at V and 8 bases at J, with 24 bases between the two ends. This CDR3 is CASSGGGSRWKRGYTF. The CDR3 DNA reads as TGTGCCAGCAGCGGTGGGGGCAGCCGCTGGAAGCGGGGCTACACCTTC.

This clone was observed a few times. V usage is TRBV6-5 and J usage is TRBJ1-4; a possible D gene is TRBD1 (5 bases). Trimming shortened V by 4 bases and J by 4 bases, and 10 bases separated the two germline ends. The germline gives CDR1 MNHEY, CDR2 SVGAGI. This CDR3 comprises 14 residues. The DNA for the CDR3 is TGTGCCAGCAGTTTTGGGGGGAATAATGAAAAACTGTTTTTT. Amino acid sequence: CASSFGGNNEKLFF.

V usage is TRBV6-5 and J usage is TRBJ1-2; no reliable D call. Trimming pared 6 bases from V and 5 bases from J, leaving 16 bases between. The CDR3 runs 14 residues. The germline V gene encodes CDR1 MNHEY and CDR2 SVGAGI. This CDR3 reads CASRIPGVKYGYTF. The CDR3 DNA sequence: TGTGCCAGCAGAATACCGGGAGTTAAGTATGGCTACACCTTC.

The chain employs TRBV6-6 and TRBJ2-7; 7 positions match TRBD1. V dropped 6 bases and J dropped 3; count of bases not matched to a gene: 14. The germline CDR1 and CDR2 sequences are MNHNY and SVGAGI (reference sequence). The length of the CDR3 is 16 residues. The CDR3 region is CASRDVGRGRRYEQYF. CDR3 in DNA: TGTGCCAGCAGGGATGTGGGTAGGGGGCGTCGCTACGAGCAGTACTTC.

The chain is built from TRBV5-1 and TRBJ2-5; D not certain. Between the trimmed V and J ends, which lost 4 bases and 2 bases, there was a span of 18 bases. The CDR3 runs to 16 residues. From germline, CDR1 is SGHRS and CDR2 YFSETQ. DNA for the CDR3: TGCGCCAGCAGCCTCCCGGTGGGCGCTGGTCAAGAGACCCAGTACTTC. Amino acid sequence: CASSLPVGAGQETQYF.